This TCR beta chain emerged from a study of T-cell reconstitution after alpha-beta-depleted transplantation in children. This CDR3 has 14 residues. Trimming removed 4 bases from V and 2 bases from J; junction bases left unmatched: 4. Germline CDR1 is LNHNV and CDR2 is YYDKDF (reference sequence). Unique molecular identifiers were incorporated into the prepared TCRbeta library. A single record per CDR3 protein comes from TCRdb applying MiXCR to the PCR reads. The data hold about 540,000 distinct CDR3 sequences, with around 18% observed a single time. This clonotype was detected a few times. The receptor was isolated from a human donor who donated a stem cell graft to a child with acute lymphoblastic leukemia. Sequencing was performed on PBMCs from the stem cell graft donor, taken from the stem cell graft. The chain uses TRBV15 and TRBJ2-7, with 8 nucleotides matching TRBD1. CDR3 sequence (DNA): TGTGCCACCAGCACCTGGGGACAGGCCTACGAGCAGTACTTC. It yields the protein CATSTWGQAYEQYF. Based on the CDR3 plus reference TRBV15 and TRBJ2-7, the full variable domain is DAMVIQNPRYQVTQFGKPVTLSCSQTLNHNVMYWYQQKSSQAPKLLFHYYDKDFNNEADTPDNFQSRRPNTSFCFLDIRSPGLGDTAMYLCATSTWGQAYEQYFGPGTRLTVT.